This entry concerns a single T cell receptor (beta chain). Antigen unknown. Trimming took 2 bases from V and 5 from J, leaving 3 bases between them. The CDR3 is made up of 12 amino acids. The germline CDR1 and CDR2 sequences are SGHTA and FQGNSA. Preparation of the TCRbeta library was carried out with unique molecular identifiers. A single record per CDR3 protein comes from TCRdb applying MiXCR to the PCR reads. The sample has hundreds of thousands of distinct CDR3 sequences, 10% to 15% seen once. This sample is drawn from a study of T-cell reconstitution after alpha-beta-depleted transplantation in children. Broader study findings: Surviving thymic progenitors and recipient T cells were the source of high TCRbeta diversity at day 60 in some patients. After transplant, at about two months, alpha-beta T cells were reportedly derived from several hundred expanded graft clones. Newly made T cells mostly supplied T-cell counts and diversity one year after transplant.

This chain connects TRBV7-2 to TRBJ2-2; no reliable D call. The origin of this receptor is a male patient younger than 18 who had a stem cell transplant for acute myeloid leukemia, so the T cells may come from the graft donor. The source was PBMCs, mostly from graft donor cells, collected 360 days after TCRalphabeta/CD19-depleted stem cell transplant. The CDR3 DNA follows: TGTGCCAGCAGCTTATTTACCGGGGAGCTGTTTTTT. This encodes CASSLFTGELFF.